The rows below give T cell receptor beta chains drawn from one sample of a study of cytomegalovirus exposure and HLA in healthy donors. Only in-frame clones appear in the TCRdb table, and some are missing; sequencing was by immunoSEQ multiplex PCR. The table records 180,000 or so clones, roughly 9.5% of them present only once. Sequenced input: PBMCs. These receptors all stem from a woman aged 25 to 39 in good health and CMV-seropositive. Each CDR3 is given with its conserved first and last residue. A D gene is named only where the DNA matches it firmly. Clone sizes are given selectively: once, few, many, or a class where the clone is expanded.

J gene,clone size,V gene,D gene,CDR3 DNA,CDR3 protein
TRBJ2-7,few,TRBV5-1,-,TGCGCCAGCTATGAGCCCTCGGGCGAGCAGTACTTC,CASYEPSGEQYF
TRBJ1-1,-,TRBV9,-,TGTGCCAGCAGCGTACTAGGAAACACTGAAGCTTTCTTT,CASSVLGNTEAFF
TRBJ1-3,-,TRBV19,-,TGTGCCAGTAGCCGGAGGGCCTCTGGAAACACCATATATTTT,CASSRRASGNTIYF
TRBJ1-2,-,TRBV5-1,-,TGCGCCAGCAGCCACCAGGCTGTGGATGGCTACACCTTC,CASSHQAVDGYTF
TRBJ2-7,-,TRBV9,-,TGTGCCAGCAGCGTAGAGGGGGTCTCCTACGAGCAGTACTTC,CASSVEGVSYEQYF
TRBJ2-7,-,TRBV29-1,-,TGCAGCGTTGCTTCGGGGACCTACGAGCAGTACTTC,CSVASGTYEQYF
TRBJ2-7,few,TRBV6-1,TRBD1,TGTGCCAGCAGTGATAGACAGGGGCCCTACGAGCAGTACTTC,CASSDRQGPYEQYF
TRBJ2-2,few,TRBV30,TRBD2,TGTGCCTGGAGGGCTGAACTTAGCGGGAGTGGGGAGCTGTTTTTT,CAWRAELSGSGELFF
TRBJ1-4,few,TRBV19,-,TGTGCCAGTAGTGACACGGGCCGGAGGAGTGAAAAACTGTTTTTT,CASSDTGRRSEKLFF
TRBJ2-5,few,TRBV6-5,TRBD1,TGTGCCAGCAGTTACGGTGTAACAGGGGCCCAAGAGACCCAGTACTTC,CASSYGVTGAQETQYF
TRBJ1-2,-,TRBV19,TRBD1,TGTGCCAGTAGTTTTCATTACCGGACAGGGGATTTTAACTATGGCTACACCTTC,CASSFHYRTGDFNYGYTF
TRBJ2-1,-,TRBV2,-,TGTGCCAGCAGTGAACTTCGTAGGACTCTTTACAATGAGCAGTTCTTC,CASSELRRTLYNEQFF
TRBJ2-3,few,TRBV5-1,-,TGCGCCAGCAGCTTGAACGCGGATACGCAGTATTTT,CASSLNADTQYF
TRBJ1-6,-,TRBV27,TRBD1,TGTGCCAGCAGTTCCTTCGGACAGGCGACGAATAATTCACCCCTCCACTTT,CASSSFGQATNNSPLHF
TRBJ1-4,few,TRBV12-5,-,TGTGCTAGTGGTTTGGGACAGTCCCTGGGTCAGGCTGAAAAACTGTTTTTT,CASGLGQSLGQAEKLFF